This TCR beta chain was documented in a study of cytomegalovirus exposure and HLA in healthy donors. About the study: Falling in the Caucasian-associated ancestry cluster were roughly 86% of around 370 genotyped donors. Overall study findings and caveats: In a later analysis, HLA-associated TCR beta chains were more clonally expanded than equally common others. There were some public TCRs occurring in many donors, but most TCR sequences were rare.

CDR1 is MDHEN, CDR2 SYDVKM, per germline. This CDR3 has 13 residues. The trim removed 2 bases at V and 7 bases at J, leaving 3 bases unmatched. For this clone: As yet, its antigen is unknown.

Primers included in the PCR were 60 Vbeta and 13 Jbeta primers. TCRdb's copy holds only in-frame clones and misses some; the assay was immunoSEQ multiplex PCR. This table has some 94,000 clones, 65% to 85% appearing once. J is TRBJ2-5 and V is TRBV28, with 8 bases that match TRBD2. The sequence was collected from a man aged 35 to 55 in good health and CMV-seronegative. Sequencing used PBMCs. The CDR3 spells CASSLSGGATQYF. Here the CDR3 DNA reads TGTGCCAGCAGTTTAAGCGGGGGCGCGACCCAGTACTTC.